This T cell receptor beta chain derives from a study of shared clonotypes between healthy human individuals. Study-level findings and limits: Rarefaction analysis demonstrated incomplete sorted-subset sequencing notwithstanding large depth.

Several immunoSEQ plates held equal portions of the genomic DNA taken from each subset. TCRdb's table, derived via immunoSEQ multiplex PCR, lists solely in-frame clones and lacks some. This table has approximately 940,000 clones, approximately 80% appearing once. The CDR3 contains 15 residues. Germline loops: CDR1 MDHEN, CDR2 SYDVKM. Trimming at V came to 3 bases and at J to 0 bases, leaving 5 bases not matched to a gene. Comment on this clone: What it binds is not known.

Material for sequencing was memory CD4+ T cells sorted from blood. Subset of the sample: CD45RA-negative fraction. This sequence was found in a man between 18 and 35 years old in good health. The V gene is TRBV28, the J gene TRBJ2-7; TRBD2 matches 7 bases. The CDR3 spells CASSLGGKRSYEQYF. As DNA, the CDR3 is TGTGCCAGCAGTTTGGGGGGGAAACGCTCCTACGAGCAGTACTTC.